The next 29 T cell receptor beta chains were all read from a single sample in a study of cytomegalovirus exposure and HLA in healthy donors listed by TCRdb under 2017. The method behind the library was the immunoSEQ multiplex PCR assay. For the multiplex PCR, a mixture combining 60 forward primers for TCR Vbeta segments and 13 reverse primers for TCR Jbeta segments was used. Held by TCRdb, this immuneACCESS table contains in-frame sequences only and omits some clones. Under half of the omission traces to an unresolved V gene where checked; the cause of the rest is unknown. The sample profile shows some 98,000 clones; 75% to 85% of them were found once. Clones ranked in the top ten supply 11% of the sample. Sequenced sample: PBMCs. These receptors all come from a man in his late teens or twenties in good health and CMV-seropositive.

The chain joins TRBV6-5 to TRBJ2-1; tentatively, D is TRBD2 (7 bases). This CDR3 has 13 residues. Per germline, CDR1 MNHEY and CDR2 SVGAGI. V gave up 4 bases and J gave up 9 bases, with 13 bases separating them. The CDR3, as DNA: TGTGCCAGCAGTTTTGCGGGGGCGTTTGAGCAGTTCTTC. Translation: CASSFAGAFEQFF.

The V gene is TRBV7-2, the J gene TRBJ1-2; D is undetermined. CDR1 is SGHTA, CDR2 FQGNSA, per germline. The CDR3 is made up of 16 amino acids. V was clipped by 4 bases and J by 2 bases, with 17 bases between them. The CDR3 loop reads CASSSSWHTGNYGYTF. The CDR3 nucleotides read TGTGCCAGCAGCTCATCATGGCACACGGGGAACTATGGCTACACCTTC.

This chain joins TRBV30 and TRBJ1-1, with no clear D. CDR3 size: 13 residues. Trimming took off 3 bases at V and 2 bases at J, with 10 bases between the two ends. Germline lookup yields CDR1 GTSNPN and CDR2 SVGIG (reference sequence). In DNA, the CDR3 is TGTGCCTGGAGGGCCGCCGCTAACACTGAAGCTTTCTTT. Its protein product is CAWRAAANTEAFF.

The chain is built from TRBV6-1 and TRBJ2-3, with TRBD1 matching 8 bases. CDR1 MNHNS and CDR2 SASEGT come from the germline V gene. CDR3 length: 14 residues. V gave up 6 bases and J gave up 2 bases; unmatched junction bases: 4. The CDR3 reads CASSRTGNTDTQYF. CDR3 nucleotides: TGTGCCAGCAGCCGGACAGGGAACACAGATACGCAGTATTTT.

V and J are TRBV5-1 and TRBJ2-3, with 8 bases matching TRBD2. The germline CDR1 and CDR2 sequences are SGHRS and YFSETQ. The CDR3 length is 15 residues. V shed 4 bases and J 4 bases; nucleotides not matched to a gene: 8. This chain's CDR3 is CASSQTGGRADTQYF. DNA of the CDR3: TGCGCCAGCAGCCAAACGGGGGGGAGGGCAGATACGCAGTATTTT.

This clone appeared a few times. The chain employs TRBV5-6 and TRBJ2-7; the D is unclear. The germline CDR1 and CDR2 sequences are SGHDT and YYEEEE. V was clipped by 4 bases and J by 3 bases, with 8 bases between them. This CDR3 is built from 12 residues. CDR3 in amino acids: CASSRQRYEQYF. For the CDR3, the DNA is TGTGCCAGCAGCCGACAACGCTACGAGCAGTACTTC.

The V and J genes are TRBV6-1 and TRBJ2-1, with TRBD1 identical over 7 bases. Germline CDR1 is MNHNS and CDR2 is SASEGT. There are 13 residues in the CDR3. V lost 5 bases, J lost 5 bases, and 3 bases stayed unmatched. CDR3 sequence: CASSNDRDNEQFF. As DNA, the CDR3 is TGTGCCAGCAGTAACGACAGGGACAATGAGCAGTTCTTC.

The chain joins TRBV19 to TRBJ2-3, with D possibly matching TRBD2 (6 bases). Germline CDR1 LNHDA, CDR2 SQIVND (reference sequence). The CDR3 extends over 14 amino acids. Deletions cut 10 bases from V and 3 bases from J, with 17 bases between. The CDR3 DNA reads TGTGCCACCTCGGAGGGACCTGGGACAGATACGCAGTATTTT. As protein: CATSEGPGTDTQYF.

V gene TRBV7-9 combines with J gene TRBJ1-2; D ambiguous. The length of the CDR3 is 12 residues. Trimming removed 4 bases at V and 6 bases at J, with 9 bases between. Per the germline V gene, CDR1 is SEHNR and CDR2 is FQNEAQ (reference sequence). The CDR3 DNA reads TGTGCCAGCAGCTCATTCGGGAATGGCTACACCTTC. It codes for CASSSFGNGYTF.

This clone showed up just a few times. The J gene is TRBJ2-1, the V gene TRBV9, with 10 bases aligning to TRBD2. Germline V lookup: CDR1 SGDLS, CDR2 YYNGEE. V shed 3 bases and J 4 bases; nucleotides not matched to a gene: 19. This CDR3 region has 20 residues. The CDR3 DNA follows: TGTGCCAGCAGCGGAATCGGGAAGGGAGCGGGGGGGCCGGCGTACAATGAGCAGTTCTTC. Protein sequence: CASSGIGKGAGGPAYNEQFF.

The chain combines TRBV5-6 with TRBJ2-7, with TRBD1 matching 8 bases. CDR1 is SGHDT, CDR2 YYEEEE, per germline. V gave up 3 bases and J gave up 6 bases; unmatched junction bases: 8. The CDR3 consists of 14 residues. The CDR3 bases are TGTGCCAGCAGCTCCTACAGGGGGGCAGCCGAGCAGTACTTC. It yields the protein CASSSYRGAAEQYF. The full variable domain, completed using reference TRBV5-6 and TRBJ2-7, is DAGVTQSPTHLIKTRGQQVTLRCSPKSGHDTVSWYQQALGQGPQFIFQYYEEEERQRGNFPDRFSGHQFPNYSSELNVNALLLGDSALYLCASSSYRGAAEQYFGPGTRLTVT.

J is TRBJ1-6 and V is TRBV25-1, with D maybe TRBD1 (6 bases). The CDR3 contains 17 residues. The V end lost 6 bases, the J end lost 10 bases, and 25 bases lay between the germline ends. Germline V gene sequence: CDR1 MGHDK, CDR2 SYGVNS. The CDR3 coding sequence is TGTGCCAGCAGGCGTGCAGGGGTTCGGGGCAGTAGATCACCCCTCCACTTT. This codes for CASRRAGVRGSRSPLHF.

V and J are TRBV10-2 and TRBJ1-2; D is unresolved. CDR3 length: 13 residues. From germline, CDR1 is WSHSY and CDR2 SAAADI. V shed 4 bases and J shed 6 bases, with 12 bases lying between them. As DNA, the CDR3 is TGCGCCAGCAGTGGGCAGGCCTCGGATGGCTACACCTTC. The encoded protein is CASSGQASDGYTF.

There are a few counts of this clone. The chain joins TRBV7-2 to TRBJ1-2, with D uncertain. Trimming left V 3 bases short and J 2 bases short, with 4 bases between. The CDR3 sequence is 12 residues long. CDR1 and CDR2 (germline): SGHTA, FQGNSA. The CDR3 DNA reads as TGTGCCAGCAGCTTGCAGAACTATGGCTACACCTTC. Amino acids: CASSLQNYGYTF.

The genes are TRBV30 and TRBJ2-2; 9 bases align to TRBD1. Losses at the gene ends were 2 bases for V and 5 bases for J; bases not matched to a gene: 9. The CDR3 contains 16 residues. Germline CDR1 is GTSNPN and CDR2 is SVGIG (reference sequence). CDR3 DNA sequence: TGTGCCTGGAGTACACCTGGGACAGGGAGGACCGGGGAGCTGTTTTTT. This codes for CAWSTPGTGRTGELFF.

V and J are TRBV27 and TRBJ2-7; perhaps TRBD1 as D (5 bases). Germline assignment: CDR1 MNHEY and CDR2 SMNVEV (reference sequence). The CDR3 runs to 16 residues. V was pared by 3 bases and J by 1 base, with 16 bases between. CDR3 residues: CASSFKEGAVSYEQYF. CDR3 in DNA: TGTGCCAGCAGTTTTAAAGAAGGGGCCGTTTCCTACGAGCAGTACTTC.

This sequence joins TRBV6-1 and TRBJ1-6, with D perhaps TRBD1 (5 bases). V lost 8 bases and J 7 bases, leaving 9 bases between the germline ends. CDR1 is MNHNS, CDR2 SASEGT, per germline. This CDR3 is 12 amino acids long. Written as DNA, the CDR3 is TGTGCCAGCGGTCGGGGGAATTCACCCCTCCACTTT. Amino acids: CASGRGNSPLHF.

The rearrangement joins TRBV6-1 to TRBJ2-7; weak D call: TRBD1 (7 bases). The CDR3 is made up of 13 amino acids. V was pared by 3 bases and J by 11 bases, with 17 bases between. The germline CDR1 and CDR2 sequences are MNHNS and SASEGT. CDR3 in DNA: TGTGCCAGCAGTGACCCGGGACAGCGCGGGGAGTACTTC. It specifies CASSDPGQRGEYF.

V is TRBV27 and J is TRBJ1-6, with a tentative D call TRBD1 (6 bases). In germline, CDR1 is MNHEY, CDR2 SMNVEV (reference sequence). This CDR3 has 13 amino acids. The V end was cut by 10 bases, the J end by 7 bases, with 14 bases between. Written as DNA, the CDR3 is TGTGCCACCAGACAGGAGTTCAATTCACCCCTCCACTTT. Residues: CATRQEFNSPLHF.

The genes are TRBV4-1 and TRBJ1-5, with unresolved D. In germline, CDR1 is MGHRA, CDR2 YSYEKL. With 4 bases removed from V and 1 base from J, the gap between germline ends came to 11 bases. The CDR3 runs 15 residues. CDR3 in amino acids: CASSPLWRSNQPQHF. The DNA for the CDR3 is TGCGCCAGCAGCCCTCTTTGGAGAAGCAATCAGCCCCAGCATTTT.

The chain recombines TRBV5-1 with TRBJ2-5; 8 positions agree with TRBD1. V gave up 4 bases and J gave up 5 bases; unmatched junction bases: 4. The CDR3 sequence is 13 residues long. Germline-derived CDR1 and CDR2 are SGHRS and YFSETQ. CDR3 nucleotides: TGCGCCAGCAGCCCGGGACAGGTGGAGACCCAGTACTTC. This gives the protein CASSPGQVETQYF.

The rearrangement links TRBV7-8 to TRBJ2-1, with TRBD2 matching over 8 bases. With 5 bases clipped from V and 10 bases from J, the junction kept 10 bases outside the gene matches. This CDR3 has 14 residues. Germline loops: CDR1 SGHVS, CDR2 FQNEAQ. CDR3 DNA: TGTGCCAGCAGCCAGACTAGCGCGGCGGGGGAGCAGTTCTTC. Protein sequence: CASSQTSAAGEQFF. The variable domain in full, with the rest retrieved from reference TRBV7-8 and TRBJ2-1, is GAGVSQSPRYKVAKRGQDVALRCDPISGHVSLFWYQQALGQGPEFLTYFQNEAQLDKSGLPSDRFFAERPEGSVSTLKIQRTQQEDSAVYLCASSQTSAAGEQFFGPGTRLTVL.

The chain uses TRBV11-2 and TRBJ1-1; 8 bases line up with TRBD1. Germline loops: CDR1 SGHAT, CDR2 FQNNGV. The junction had 4 bases not matched to a gene; V was cut back by 1 base and J by 3 bases. The CDR3 is made up of 15 amino acids. CDR3 region: CASSLGTGLDTEAFF. CDR3 DNA: TGTGCCAGCAGCTTAGGGACAGGGTTGGACACTGAAGCTTTCTTT.

This clone was recorded a few times. The gene calls are TRBV7-2 and TRBJ1-1; D possibly corresponds to TRBD1 (6 bases). This CDR3 has 14 residues. V was cut by 5 bases and J by 2 bases, with 12 bases left in between. The germline CDR1 and CDR2 sequences are SGHTA and FQGNSA. The CDR3 protein is CASSKNRENTEAFF. The CDR3 coding sequence is TGTGCCAGCAGCAAGAACAGGGAAAACACTGAAGCTTTCTTT.

In the case of this clone: A read error may account for a junction end that differs from germline. The chain combines TRBV6-1 with TRBJ2-7; 12 nucleotides line up with TRBD2. There are 15 residues in the CDR3. Germline V gives CDR1 MNHNS, CDR2 SASEGT. Written as DNA, the CDR3 is TGTGCCAGCAGAGAAGGACTAGCGGGGAGCTACGAGCAGTACTTC. Protein sequence: CASREGLAGSYEQYF.

The J gene is TRBJ2-3, the V gene TRBV14, with TRBD2 as a possible D gene (6 bases). The CDR3 runs 13 residues. V dropped 8 bases and J dropped 5 bases, with 14 bases sitting between them. Germline V lookup: CDR1 SGHDN, CDR2 FVKESK. Here the CDR3 reads CASCRGWRDTQYF. The CDR3 DNA follows: TGTGCCAGCTGTCGGGGGTGGAGAGATACGCAGTATTTT.

The V gene is TRBV6-1, the J gene TRBJ1-2, with 10 bases that match TRBD1. Germline V gene data show CDR1 as MNHNS and CDR2 as SASEGT. The CDR3 has 15 amino acids. The V gene end was trimmed by 7 bases and the J gene end by 3 bases; junction bases not matched to a gene: 8. The CDR3 region has the DNA TGTGCCAGCAATTCCCGGGACAGGGGAGACTATGGCTACACCTTC. Protein: CASNSRDRGDYGYTF.

The chain employs TRBV6-4 and TRBJ2-1, with D maybe TRBD2 (7 bases). Trimming pared 3 bases from V and 9 bases from J, leaving 15 bases between. This CDR3 spans 14 amino acids. Germline lookup yields CDR1 MRHNA and CDR2 SNTAGT. The CDR3 sequence is CASSERGGRGEQFF. The CDR3 nucleotides read TGTGCCAGCAGTGAGAGGGGGGGCCGCGGTGAGCAGTTCTTC.

V usage is TRBV28 and J usage is TRBJ2-3; D is perhaps TRBD1 (5 bases). Germline V CDR1 and CDR2: MDHEN, SYDVKM. CDR3 size: 16 residues. V dropped 4 bases and J dropped 5 bases, with 19 bases sitting between them. The CDR3 DNA sequence: TGTGCCAGCAGTTCATATAGGGGCTCTGCGGTAGATACGCAGTATTTT. Translated: CASSSYRGSAVDTQYF.